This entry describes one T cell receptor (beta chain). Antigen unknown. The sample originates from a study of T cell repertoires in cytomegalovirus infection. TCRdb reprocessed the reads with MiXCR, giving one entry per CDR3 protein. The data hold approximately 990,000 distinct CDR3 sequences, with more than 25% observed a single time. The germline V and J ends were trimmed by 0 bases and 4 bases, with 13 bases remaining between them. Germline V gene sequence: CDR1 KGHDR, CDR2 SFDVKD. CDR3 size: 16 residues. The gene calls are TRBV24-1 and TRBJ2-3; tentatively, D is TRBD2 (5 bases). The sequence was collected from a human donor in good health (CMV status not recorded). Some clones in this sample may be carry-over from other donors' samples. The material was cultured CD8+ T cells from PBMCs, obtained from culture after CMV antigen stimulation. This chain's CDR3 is CATSDLTAGGADTQYF. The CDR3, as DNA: TGTGCCACCAGTGATTTGACTGCGGGCGGCGCAGATACGCAGTATTTT.